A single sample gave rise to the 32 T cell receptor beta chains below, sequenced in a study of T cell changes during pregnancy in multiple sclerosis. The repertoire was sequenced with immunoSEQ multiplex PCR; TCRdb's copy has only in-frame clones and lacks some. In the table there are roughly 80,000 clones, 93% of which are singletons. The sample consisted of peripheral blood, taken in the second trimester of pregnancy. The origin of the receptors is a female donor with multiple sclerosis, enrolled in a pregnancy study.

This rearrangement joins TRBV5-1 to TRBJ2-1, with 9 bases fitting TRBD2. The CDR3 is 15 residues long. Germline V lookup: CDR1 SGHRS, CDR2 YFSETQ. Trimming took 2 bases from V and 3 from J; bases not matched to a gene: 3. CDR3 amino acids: CASSFRTSDYNEQFF. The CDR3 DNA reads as TGCGCCAGCAGCTTTCGGACTAGCGACTACAATGAGCAGTTCTTC.

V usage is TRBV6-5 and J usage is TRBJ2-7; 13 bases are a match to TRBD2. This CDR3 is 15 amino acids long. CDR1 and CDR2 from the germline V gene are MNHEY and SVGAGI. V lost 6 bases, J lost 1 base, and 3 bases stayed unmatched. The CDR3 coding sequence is TGTGCCAGCAGCACTAGCGGGGGGGGGTCCTACGAGCAGTACTTC. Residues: CASSTSGGGSYEQYF.

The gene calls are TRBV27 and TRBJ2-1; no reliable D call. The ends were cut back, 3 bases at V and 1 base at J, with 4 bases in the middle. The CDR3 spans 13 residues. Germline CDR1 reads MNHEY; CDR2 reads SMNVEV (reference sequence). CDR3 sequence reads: CASSFGSYNEQFF. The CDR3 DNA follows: TGTGCCAGCAGTTTCGGGTCCTACAATGAGCAGTTCTTC.

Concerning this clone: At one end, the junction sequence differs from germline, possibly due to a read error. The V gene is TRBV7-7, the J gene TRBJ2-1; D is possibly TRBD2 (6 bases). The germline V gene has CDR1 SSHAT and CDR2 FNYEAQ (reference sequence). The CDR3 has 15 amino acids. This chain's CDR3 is CASSLEGSPADEQFF. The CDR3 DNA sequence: TGTGCTAGCAGCTTGGAGGGTAGCCCGGCCGATGAGCAGTTCTTC.

DNA of the CDR3: TGTGCCAGCAGCTTAACAGGTTTCGAGCAGTACTTC. It translates to CASSLTGFEQYF. The chain carries TRBV7-9 and TRBJ2-7; maybe TRBD1 (5 bases). The CDR3 has 12 residues. V was trimmed by 2 bases and J by 6 bases, leaving 8 bases between them. The germline CDR1 and CDR2 sequences are SEHNR and FQNEAQ (reference sequence).

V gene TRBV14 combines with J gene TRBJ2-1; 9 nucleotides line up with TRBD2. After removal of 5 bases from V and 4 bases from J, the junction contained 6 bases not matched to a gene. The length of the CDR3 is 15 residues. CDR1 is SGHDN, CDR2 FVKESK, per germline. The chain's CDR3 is CASSSSGAIYNEQFF. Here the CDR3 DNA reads TGTGCCAGCAGCTCTAGCGGGGCCATATACAATGAGCAGTTCTTC.

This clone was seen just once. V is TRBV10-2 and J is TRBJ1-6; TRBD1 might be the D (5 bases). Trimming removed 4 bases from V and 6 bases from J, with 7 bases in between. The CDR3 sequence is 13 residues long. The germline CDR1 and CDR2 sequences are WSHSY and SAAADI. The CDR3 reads CASSGQGNSPLHF. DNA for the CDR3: TGCGCCAGCAGTGGTCAGGGTAATTCACCCCTCCACTTT.

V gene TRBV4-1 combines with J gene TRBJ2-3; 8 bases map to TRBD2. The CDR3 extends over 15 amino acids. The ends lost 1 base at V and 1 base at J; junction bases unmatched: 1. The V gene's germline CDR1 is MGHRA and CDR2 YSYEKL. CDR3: CASSQARGGTDTQYF. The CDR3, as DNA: TGCGCCAGCAGCCAAGCGCGGGGGGGCACAGATACGCAGTATTTT.

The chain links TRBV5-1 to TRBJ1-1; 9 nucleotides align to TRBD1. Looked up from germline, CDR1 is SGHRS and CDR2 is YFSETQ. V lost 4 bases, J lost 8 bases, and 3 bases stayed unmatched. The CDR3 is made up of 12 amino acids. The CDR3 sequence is CASSLGQGEAFF. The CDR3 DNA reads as TGCGCCAGCAGCCTCGGACAGGGGGAAGCTTTCTTT. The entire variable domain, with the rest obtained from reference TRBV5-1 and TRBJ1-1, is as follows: KAGVTQTPRYLIKTRGQQVTLSCSPISGHRSVSWYQQTPGQGLQFLFEYFSETQRNKGNFPGRFSGRQFSNSRSEMNVSTLELGDSALYLCASSLGQGEAFFGQGTRLTVV.

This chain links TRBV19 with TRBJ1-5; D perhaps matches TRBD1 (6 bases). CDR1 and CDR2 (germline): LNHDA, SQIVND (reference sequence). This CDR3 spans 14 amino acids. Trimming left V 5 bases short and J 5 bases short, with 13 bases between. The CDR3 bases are TGTGCCAGTAGTGAGACAGGCTCTCATCAGCCCCAGCATTTT. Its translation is CASSETGSHQPQHF.

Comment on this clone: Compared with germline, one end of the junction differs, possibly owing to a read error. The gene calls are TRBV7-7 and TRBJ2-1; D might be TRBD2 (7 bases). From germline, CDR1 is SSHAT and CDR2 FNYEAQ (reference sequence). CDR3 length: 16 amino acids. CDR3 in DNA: TGTGCTAGCAGCCCCGGGGGGCCCGGCTCCTACAATGAGCAGTTCTTC. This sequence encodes CASSPGGPGSYNEQFF.

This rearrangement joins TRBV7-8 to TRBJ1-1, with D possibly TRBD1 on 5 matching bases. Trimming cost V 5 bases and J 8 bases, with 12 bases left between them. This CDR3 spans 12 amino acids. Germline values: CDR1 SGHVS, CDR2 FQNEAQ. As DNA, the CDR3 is TGTGCCAGCAGCGTTTTAGGGGAAGAAGCTTTCTTT. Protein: CASSVLGEEAFF.

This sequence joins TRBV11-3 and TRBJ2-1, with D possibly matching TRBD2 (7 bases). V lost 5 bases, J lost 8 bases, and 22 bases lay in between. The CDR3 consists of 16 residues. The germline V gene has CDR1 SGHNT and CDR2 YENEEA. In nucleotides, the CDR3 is TGTGCCAGCAGCCCCCGTGGGGGAGGGGGGGGTGATGAGCAGTTCTTC. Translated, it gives CASSPRGGGGGDEQFF.

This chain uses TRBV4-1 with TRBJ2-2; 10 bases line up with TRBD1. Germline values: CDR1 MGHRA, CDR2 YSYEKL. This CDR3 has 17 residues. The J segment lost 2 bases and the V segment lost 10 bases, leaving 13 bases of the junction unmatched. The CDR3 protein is CATPPRDRGANTGELFF. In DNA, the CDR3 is TGCGCCACTCCGCCCCGGGACAGGGGCGCCAACACCGGGGAGCTGTTTTTT.

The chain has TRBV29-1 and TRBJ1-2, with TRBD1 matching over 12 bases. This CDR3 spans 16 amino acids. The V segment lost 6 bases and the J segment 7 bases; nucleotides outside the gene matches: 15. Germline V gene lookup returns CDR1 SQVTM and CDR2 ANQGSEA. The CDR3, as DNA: TGCAGCGTGTTGTCTCCGAAAAGGGACAGGGGGCTTGGCTACACCTTC. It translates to CSVLSPKRDRGLGYTF. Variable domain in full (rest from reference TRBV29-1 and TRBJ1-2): SAVISQKPSRDICQRGTSLTIQCQVDSQVTMMFWYRQQPGQSLTLIATANQGSEATYESGFVIDKFPISRPNLTFSTLTVSNMSPEDSSIYLCSVLSPKRDRGLGYTFGSGTRLTVV.

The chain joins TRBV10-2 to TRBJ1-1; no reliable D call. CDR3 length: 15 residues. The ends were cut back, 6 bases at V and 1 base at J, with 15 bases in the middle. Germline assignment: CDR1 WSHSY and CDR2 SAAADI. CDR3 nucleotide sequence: TGCGCCAGCAGCTACACTCAGACATCGAACACTGAAGCTTTCTTT. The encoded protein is CASSYTQTSNTEAFF.

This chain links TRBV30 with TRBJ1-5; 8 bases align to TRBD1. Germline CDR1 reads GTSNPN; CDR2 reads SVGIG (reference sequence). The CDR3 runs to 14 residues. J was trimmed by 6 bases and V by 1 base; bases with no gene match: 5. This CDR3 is CAWSAGQGSQPQHF. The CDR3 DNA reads TGTGCCTGGAGTGCAGGACAGGGATCTCAGCCCCAGCATTTT.

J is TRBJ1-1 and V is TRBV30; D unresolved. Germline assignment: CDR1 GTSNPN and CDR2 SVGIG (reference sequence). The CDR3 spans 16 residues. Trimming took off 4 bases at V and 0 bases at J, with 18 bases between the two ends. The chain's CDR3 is CAWMSGDRIMNTEAFF. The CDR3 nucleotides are TGTGCCTGGATGAGCGGGGATCGAATAATGAACACTGAAGCTTTCTTT.

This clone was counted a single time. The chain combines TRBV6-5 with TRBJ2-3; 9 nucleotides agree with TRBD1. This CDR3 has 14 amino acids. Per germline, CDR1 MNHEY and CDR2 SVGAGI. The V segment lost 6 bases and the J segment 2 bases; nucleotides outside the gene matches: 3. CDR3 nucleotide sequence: TGTGCCAGCAGGGGGACAGGGTCCACAGATACGCAGTATTTT. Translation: CASRGTGSTDTQYF.

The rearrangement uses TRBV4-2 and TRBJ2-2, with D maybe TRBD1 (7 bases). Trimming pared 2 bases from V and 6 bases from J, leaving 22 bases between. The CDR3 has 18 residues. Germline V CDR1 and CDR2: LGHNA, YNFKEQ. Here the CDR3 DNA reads TGTGCCAGCAGCCAACAGGGGGGTGGGGTACTAGCCGCCGGGGAGCTGTTTTTT. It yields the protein CASSQQGGGVLAAGELFF.

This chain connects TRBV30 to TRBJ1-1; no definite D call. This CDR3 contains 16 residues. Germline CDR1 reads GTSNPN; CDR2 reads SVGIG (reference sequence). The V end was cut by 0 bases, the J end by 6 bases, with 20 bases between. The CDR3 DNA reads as TGTGCCTGGAGTGTACTTTCAGGTGCGATGGGCGCTGAAGCTTTCTTT. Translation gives CAWSVLSGAMGAEAFF.

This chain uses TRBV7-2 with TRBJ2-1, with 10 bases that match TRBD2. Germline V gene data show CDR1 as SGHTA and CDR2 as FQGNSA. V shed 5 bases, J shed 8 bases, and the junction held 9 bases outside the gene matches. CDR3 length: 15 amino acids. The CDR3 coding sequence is TGTGCCAGCAGCCCCCGAGCGGGGGGGCCGCATGAGCAGTTCTTC. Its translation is CASSPRAGGPHEQFF.

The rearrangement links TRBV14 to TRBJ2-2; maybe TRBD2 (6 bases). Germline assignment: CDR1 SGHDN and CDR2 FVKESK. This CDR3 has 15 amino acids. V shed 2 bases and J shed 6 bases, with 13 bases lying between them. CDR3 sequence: CASSQSRTKAGELFF. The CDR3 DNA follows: TGTGCCAGCAGCCAATCCCGGACTAAAGCCGGGGAGCTGTTTTTT.

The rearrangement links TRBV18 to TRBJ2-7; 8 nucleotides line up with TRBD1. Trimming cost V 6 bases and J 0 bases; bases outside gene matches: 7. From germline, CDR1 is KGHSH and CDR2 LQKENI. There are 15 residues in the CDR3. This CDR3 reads CASSPDRGTSYEQYF. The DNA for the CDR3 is TGTGCCAGCTCGCCTGACAGGGGAACCTCCTACGAGCAGTACTTC.

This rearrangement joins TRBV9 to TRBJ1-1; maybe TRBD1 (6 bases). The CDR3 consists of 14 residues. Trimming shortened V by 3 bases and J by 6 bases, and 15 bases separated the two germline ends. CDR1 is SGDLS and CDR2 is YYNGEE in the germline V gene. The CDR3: CASSALQGAAEAFF. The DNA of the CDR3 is TGTGCCAGCAGCGCCTTACAGGGCGCGGCTGAAGCTTTCTTT.

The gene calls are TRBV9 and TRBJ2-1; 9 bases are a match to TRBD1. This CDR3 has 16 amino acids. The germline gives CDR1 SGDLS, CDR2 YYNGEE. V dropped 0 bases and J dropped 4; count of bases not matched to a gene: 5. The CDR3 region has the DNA TGTGCCAGCAGCGTAGGGGGACAGGGAATTTACAATGAGCAGTTCTTC. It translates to CASSVGGQGIYNEQFF.

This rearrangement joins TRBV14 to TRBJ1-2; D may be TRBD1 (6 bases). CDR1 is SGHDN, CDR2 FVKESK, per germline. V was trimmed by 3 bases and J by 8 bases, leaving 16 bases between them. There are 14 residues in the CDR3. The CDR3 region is CASSHQTTGHGYTF. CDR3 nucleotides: TGTGCCAGCAGCCACCAAACTACAGGGCACGGCTACACCTTC.

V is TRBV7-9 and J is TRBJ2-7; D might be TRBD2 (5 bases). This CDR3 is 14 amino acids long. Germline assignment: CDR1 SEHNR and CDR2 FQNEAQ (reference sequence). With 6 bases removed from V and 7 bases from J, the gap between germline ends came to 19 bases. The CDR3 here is CASRHRGDSPEQYF. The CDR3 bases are TGTGCCAGCAGGCATCGGGGTGACTCTCCAGAGCAGTACTTC.

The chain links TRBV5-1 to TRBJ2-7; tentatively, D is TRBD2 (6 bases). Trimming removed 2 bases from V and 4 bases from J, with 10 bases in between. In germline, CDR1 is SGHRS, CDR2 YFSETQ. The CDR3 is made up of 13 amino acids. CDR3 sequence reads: CASSFLEGYEQYF. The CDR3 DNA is TGCGCCAGCAGCTTTTTGGAGGGGTACGAGCAGTACTTC.

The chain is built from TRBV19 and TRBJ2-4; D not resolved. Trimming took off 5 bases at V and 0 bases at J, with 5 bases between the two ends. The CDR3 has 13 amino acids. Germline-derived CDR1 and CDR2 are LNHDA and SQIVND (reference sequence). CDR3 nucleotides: TGTGCCAGTAGTTGGCTAGCCAAAAACATTCAGTACTTC. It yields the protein CASSWLAKNIQYF.

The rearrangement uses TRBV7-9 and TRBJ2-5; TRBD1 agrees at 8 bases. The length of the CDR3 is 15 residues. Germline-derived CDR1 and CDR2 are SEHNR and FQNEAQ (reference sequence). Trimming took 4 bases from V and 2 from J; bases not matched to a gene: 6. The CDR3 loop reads CASSYRDRSQETQYF. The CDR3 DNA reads TGTGCCAGCAGCTACCGGGACAGGTCACAAGAGACCCAGTACTTC. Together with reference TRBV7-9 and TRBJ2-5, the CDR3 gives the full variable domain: DTGVSQNPRHKITKRGQNVTFRCDPISEHNRLYWYRQTLGQGPEFLTYFQNEAQLEKSRLLSDRFSAERPKGSFSTLEIQRTEQGDSAMYLCASSYRDRSQETQYFGPGTRLLVL.

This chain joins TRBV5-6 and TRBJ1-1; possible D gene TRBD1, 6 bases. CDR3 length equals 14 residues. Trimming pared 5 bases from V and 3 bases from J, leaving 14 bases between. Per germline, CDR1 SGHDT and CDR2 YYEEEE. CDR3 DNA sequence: TGTGCCAGCAGACAGGGAGAGAGAGACACTGAAGCTTTCTTT. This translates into CASRQGERDTEAFF.